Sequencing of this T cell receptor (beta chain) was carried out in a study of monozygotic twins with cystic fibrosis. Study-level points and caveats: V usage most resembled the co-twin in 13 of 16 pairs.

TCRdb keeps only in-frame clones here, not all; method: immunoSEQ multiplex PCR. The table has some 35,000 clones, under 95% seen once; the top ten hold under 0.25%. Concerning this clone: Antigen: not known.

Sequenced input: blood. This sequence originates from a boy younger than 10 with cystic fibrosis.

The CDR3 here is CASSQDSGTGGNEQFF. CDR3 DNA sequence: TGTGCCAGCAGCCAAGACTCCGGGACAGGGGGCAATGAGCAGTTCTTC. V and J are TRBV4-2 and TRBJ2-1, with TRBD1 matching over 11 bases. Germline lookup yields CDR1 LGHNA and CDR2 YNFKEQ. There are 16 residues in the CDR3. Trimming took 0 bases from V and 6 from J; bases not matched to a gene: 4.